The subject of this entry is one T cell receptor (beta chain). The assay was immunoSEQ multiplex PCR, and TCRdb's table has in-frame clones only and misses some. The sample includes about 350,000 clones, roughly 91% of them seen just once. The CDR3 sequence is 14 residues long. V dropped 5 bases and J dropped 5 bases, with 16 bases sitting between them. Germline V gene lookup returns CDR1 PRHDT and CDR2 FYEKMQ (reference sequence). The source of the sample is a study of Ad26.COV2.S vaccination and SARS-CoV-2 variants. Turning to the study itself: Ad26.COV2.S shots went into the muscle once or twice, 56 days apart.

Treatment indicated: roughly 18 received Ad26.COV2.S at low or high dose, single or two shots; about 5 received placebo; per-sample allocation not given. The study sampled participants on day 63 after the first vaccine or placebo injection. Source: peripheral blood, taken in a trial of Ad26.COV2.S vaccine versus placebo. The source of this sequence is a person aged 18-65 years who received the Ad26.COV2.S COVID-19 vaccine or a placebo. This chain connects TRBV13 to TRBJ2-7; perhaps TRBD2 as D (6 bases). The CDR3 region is CASSLLGGPDEQYF. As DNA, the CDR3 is TGTGCCAGCAGCCTCCTGGGGGGACCCGACGAGCAGTACTTC.